One sample yielded the 17 T cell receptor beta chains listed below, sequenced in a study of blood T cell repertoires in COVID-19. The data were produced by immunoSEQ multiplex PCR, yet TCRdb's version contains in-frame clones alone and is incomplete. The table lists fewer than 300,000 clones, 84% of them singletons, with about 15% in the top ten. Sequencing was performed on peripheral blood. The receptors come from a person aged 70 to 85 with COVID-19, enrolled during active disease.

Worth noting for this clone: Other DNA sequences from this sample encode an identical CDR3 as well. The genes are TRBV9 and TRBJ1-2, with D tentatively TRBD1 (6 bases). This CDR3 has 13 residues. V was pared by 2 bases and J by 5 bases, with 10 bases between. Germline CDR1 and CDR2: SGDLS and YYNGEE. For the CDR3, the DNA is TGTGCCAGCAGCGTTTCAGGGGTTTATGGCTACACCTTC. Protein: CASSVSGVYGYTF.

In DNA, the CDR3 is TGCAGCGTTTCCAAGGGGCACGGGTCACCCCTCCACTTT. Translating gives CSVSKGHGSPLHF. V usage is TRBV29-1 and J usage is TRBJ1-6; possibly TRBD1 for D (5 bases). The CDR3 has 13 residues. CDR1 and CDR2 from the germline V gene are SQVTM and ANQGSEA. V was shortened by 5 bases and J by 10 bases, with 15 bases between the two germline ends.

This chain joins TRBV11-3 and TRBJ2-1; unclear D gene. The CDR3 contains 13 residues. The V end was cut by 5 bases, the J end by 4 bases, with 9 bases between. Germline CDR1 is SGHNT and CDR2 is YENEEA. The CDR3 here is CASSENKYNEQFF. CDR3 DNA sequence: TGTGCCAGCAGCGAAAACAAGTACAATGAGCAGTTCTTC.

This clone showed up just once. The genes are TRBV10-3 and TRBJ2-3, with unresolved D. This CDR3 is built from 13 residues. Germline CDR1 reads ENHRY; CDR2 reads SYGVKD. Trimming removed 2 bases from V and 1 base from J, with 4 bases in between. CDR3 nucleotides: TGTGCCATCAGTGAGCGGGGCACAGATACGCAGTATTTT. Its translation: CAISERGTDTQYF.

The chain carries TRBV5-6 and TRBJ1-2; D perhaps matches TRBD1 (6 bases). The CDR3 loop spans 16 amino acids. The V end was cut by 4 bases, the J end by 0 bases, with 16 bases between. From germline, CDR1 is SGHDT and CDR2 YYEEEE. The CDR3 nucleotides are TGTGCCAGCAGCCACAGGGCACCCGGAGCTAACTATGGCTACACCTTC. The encoded protein is CASSHRAPGANYGYTF. The full variable domain, with the rest looked up from reference TRBV5-6 and TRBJ1-2, is DAGVTQSPTHLIKTRGQQVTLRCSPKSGHDTVSWYQQALGQGPQFIFQYYEEEERQRGNFPDRFSGHQFPNYSSELNVNALLLGDSALYLCASSHRAPGANYGYTFGSGTRLTVV.

The chain combines TRBV6-2 or TRBV6-3 with TRBJ2-5; 8 positions agree with TRBD2. The trim removed 2 bases at V and 7 bases at J, leaving 3 bases unmatched. The CDR3 consists of 13 residues. Germline-derived CDR1 and CDR2 are MNHEY and SVGEGT. The CDR3 DNA follows: TGTGCCAGCAGTTACCGGGGGGGCGGGACCCAGTACTTC. It yields the protein CASSYRGGGTQYF.

V and J are TRBV4-1 and TRBJ1-4, with a possible D match to TRBD1 (5 bases). The germline gives CDR1 MGHRA, CDR2 YSYEKL. V lost 1 base and J lost 11, with 20 bases in between. The CDR3 covers 16 residues. DNA of the CDR3: TGCGCCAGCAGCCAAGCTTTGGAGGGGCCCATCGCGAAACTGTTTTTT. Translating gives CASSQALEGPIAKLFF.

Here the CDR3 DNA reads TGTGCCGGGTTAAACAGGAACACCGGGGAGCTGTTTTTT. Translated, it gives CAGLNRNTGELFF. The rearrangement uses TRBV6-5 and TRBJ2-2; D unclear. Trimming shortened V by 11 bases and J by 1 base, and 11 bases separated the two germline ends. Germline CDR1 reads MNHEY; CDR2 reads SVGAGI. This CDR3 spans 13 amino acids.

V is TRBV7-2 and J is TRBJ1-5; 8 bases line up with TRBD1. Looked up from germline, CDR1 is SGHTA and CDR2 is FQGNSA. The CDR3 consists of 18 residues. The V segment lost 0 bases and the J segment 6 bases; nucleotides outside the gene matches: 13. CDR3 protein: CASSLALSAGGISQPQHF. The CDR3 DNA follows: TGTGCCAGCAGCTTAGCTTTGTCGGCAGGGGGCATTAGTCAGCCCCAGCATTTT.

The chain links TRBV6-5 to TRBJ2-1; 8 nucleotides line up with TRBD2. CDR1 is MNHEY, CDR2 SVGAGI, per germline. This CDR3 is built from 14 residues. With 2 bases clipped from V and 6 bases from J, the junction kept 3 bases outside the gene matches. Here the CDR3 reads CASSYGLAVNEQFF. DNA for the CDR3: TGTGCCAGCAGTTACGGACTAGCCGTCAATGAGCAGTTCTTC.

This sequence joins TRBV30 and TRBJ2-2; D possibly corresponds to TRBD2 (5 bases). The CDR3 length is 14 residues. V lost 4 bases to trimming and J lost 4 bases, with 13 bases between them. The germline CDR1 and CDR2 sequences are GTSNPN and SVGIG (reference sequence). In nucleotides, the CDR3 is TGTGCCTGGACTTCCAGGACTCTCACCGGGGAGCTGTTTTTT. It yields the protein CAWTSRTLTGELFF. Full variable domain (outside the CDR3, taken from reference TRBV30 and TRBJ2-2): SQTIHQWPATLVQPVGSPLSLECTVEGTSNPNLYWYRQAAGRGLQLLFYSVGIGQISSEVPQNLSASRPQDRQFILSSKKLLLSDSGFYLCAWTSRTLTGELFFGEGSRLTVL.

A single count supports this clone. This chain joins TRBV2 and TRBJ2-1; 8 bases map to TRBD1. The CDR3 length is 13 residues. The V and J ends lost 6 bases and 5 bases, in that order; junction bases with no gene match: 3. Germline values: CDR1 SNHLY, CDR2 FYNNEI. The CDR3 sequence is CASRDRANNEQFF. In DNA, the CDR3 is TGTGCCAGCAGGGACAGGGCGAACAATGAGCAGTTCTTC.

This clone was counted only a few times. This chain links TRBV19 with TRBJ2-7, with D perhaps TRBD1 (6 bases). This CDR3 has 16 residues. CDR1 and CDR2 (germline): LNHDA, SQIVND (reference sequence). Trimming stripped 2 bases from V and 0 bases from J, with 14 bases between. The CDR3 DNA sequence: TGTGCCAGTAGTATACGAGGGGGACACGTCTCCTACGAGCAGTACTTC. This encodes CASSIRGGHVSYEQYF.

This chain joins TRBV19 and TRBJ2-7; the match to TRBD1 covers 10 bases. Trimming cost V 9 bases and J 0 bases; bases outside gene matches: 2. The germline V gene has CDR1 LNHDA and CDR2 SQIVND (reference sequence). This CDR3 has 13 amino acids. CDR3 sequence reads: CARRDRGSYEQYF. The DNA of the CDR3 is TGTGCCAGAAGGGACAGGGGCTCCTACGAGCAGTACTTC.

This rearrangement joins TRBV12-3 or TRBV12-4 to TRBJ1-2, with D perhaps matching TRBD1 (5 bases). With 6 bases removed from V and 8 bases from J, the gap between germline ends came to 13 bases. The CDR3 runs to 12 residues. CDR3 sequence (DNA): TGTGCCAGCAGCCTTGACAGAGACGGCTACACCTTC. The encoded protein is CASSLDRDGYTF.

This clone was seen once. The chain has TRBV3-1 (or the pseudogene TRBV3-2) and TRBJ2-4, with D tentatively TRBD1 (6 bases). Germline CDR1 reads LGHDT; CDR2 reads YNNKEL (reference sequence). V lost 0 bases and J 8 bases, leaving 14 bases between the germline ends. The CDR3 runs 15 residues. The CDR3 loop reads CASSQEGARRDIQYF. DNA of the CDR3: TGTGCCAGCAGCCAAGAGGGGGCCAGAAGGGACATTCAGTACTTC.

The chain links TRBV7-2 to TRBJ1-2, with D tentatively TRBD1 (6 bases). From germline, CDR1 is SGHTA and CDR2 FQGNSA. This CDR3 has 13 residues. V was trimmed by 4 bases and J by 2 bases, leaving 8 bases between them. The CDR3 DNA sequence: TGTGCCAGCAGCTCCGGGACAAACTATGGCTACACCTTC. Protein product: CASSSGTNYGYTF. The full variable domain, rest sourced from reference TRBV7-2 and TRBJ1-2, is GAGVSQSPSNKVTEKGKDVELRCDPISGHTALYWYRQSLGQGLEFLIYFQGNSAPDKSGLPSDRFSAERTGGSVSTLTIQRTQQEDSAVYLCASSSGTNYGYTFGSGTRLTVV.